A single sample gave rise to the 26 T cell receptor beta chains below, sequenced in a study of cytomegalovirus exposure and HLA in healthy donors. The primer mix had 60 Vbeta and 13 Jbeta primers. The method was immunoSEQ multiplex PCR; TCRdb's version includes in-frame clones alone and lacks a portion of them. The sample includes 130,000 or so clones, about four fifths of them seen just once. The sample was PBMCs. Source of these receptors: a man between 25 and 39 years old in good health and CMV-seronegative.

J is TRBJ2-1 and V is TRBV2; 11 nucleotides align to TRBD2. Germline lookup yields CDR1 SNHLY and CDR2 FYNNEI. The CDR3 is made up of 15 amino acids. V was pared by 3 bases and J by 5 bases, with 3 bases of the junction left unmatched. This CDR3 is CASSEETSGDNEQFF. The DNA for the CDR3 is TGTGCCAGCAGTGAGGAGACTAGCGGGGACAATGAGCAGTTCTTC.

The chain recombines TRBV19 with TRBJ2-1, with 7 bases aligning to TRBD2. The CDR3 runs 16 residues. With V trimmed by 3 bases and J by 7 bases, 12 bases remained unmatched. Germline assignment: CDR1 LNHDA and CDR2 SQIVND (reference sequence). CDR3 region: CASSIPPPGGRNEQFF. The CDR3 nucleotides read TGTGCCAGTAGTATCCCCCCTCCGGGGGGTAGGAATGAGCAGTTCTTC.

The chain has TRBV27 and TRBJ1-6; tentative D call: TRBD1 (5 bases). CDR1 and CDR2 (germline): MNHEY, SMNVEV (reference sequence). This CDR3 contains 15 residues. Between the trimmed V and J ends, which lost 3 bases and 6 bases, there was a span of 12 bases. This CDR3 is CASSFSKTANSPLHF. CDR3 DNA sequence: TGTGCCAGCAGTTTCTCGAAGACAGCTAATTCACCCCTCCACTTT.

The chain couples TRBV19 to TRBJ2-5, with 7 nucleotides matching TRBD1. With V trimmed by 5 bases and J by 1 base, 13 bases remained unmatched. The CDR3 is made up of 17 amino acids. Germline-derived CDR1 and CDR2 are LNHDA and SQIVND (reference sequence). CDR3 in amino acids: CASSPPPTGHRQETQYF. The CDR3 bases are TGTGCCAGTAGTCCTCCTCCGACAGGGCATCGCCAAGAGACCCAGTACTTC.

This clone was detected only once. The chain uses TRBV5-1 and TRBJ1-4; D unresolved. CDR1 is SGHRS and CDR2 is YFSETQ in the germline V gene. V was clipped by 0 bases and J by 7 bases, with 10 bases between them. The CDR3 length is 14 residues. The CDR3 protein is CASSLVVRAEKLFF. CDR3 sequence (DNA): TGCGCCAGCAGCTTGGTGGTGAGAGCTGAAAAACTGTTTTTT.

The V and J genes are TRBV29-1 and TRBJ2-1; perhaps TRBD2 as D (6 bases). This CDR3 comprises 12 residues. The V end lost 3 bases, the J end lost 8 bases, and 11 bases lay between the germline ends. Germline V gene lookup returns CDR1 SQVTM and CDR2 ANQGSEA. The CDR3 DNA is TGCAGCGTTGAGGTCCCTAGCGATGAGCAGTTCTTC. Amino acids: CSVEVPSDEQFF.

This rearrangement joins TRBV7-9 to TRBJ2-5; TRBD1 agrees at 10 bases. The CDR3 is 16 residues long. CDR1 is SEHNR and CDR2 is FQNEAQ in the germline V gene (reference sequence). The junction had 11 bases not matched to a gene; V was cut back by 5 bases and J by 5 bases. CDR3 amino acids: CASSRGDRGSGETQYF. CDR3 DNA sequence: TGTGCCAGCAGCCGAGGGGACAGGGGCTCGGGGGAGACCCAGTACTTC.

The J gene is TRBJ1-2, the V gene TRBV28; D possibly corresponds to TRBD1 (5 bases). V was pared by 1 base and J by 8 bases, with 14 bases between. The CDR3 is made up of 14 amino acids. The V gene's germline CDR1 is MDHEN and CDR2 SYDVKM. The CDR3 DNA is TGTGCCAGCAGTTTATATCGGCAGGGAGGAGGCTACACCTTC. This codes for CASSLYRQGGGYTF.

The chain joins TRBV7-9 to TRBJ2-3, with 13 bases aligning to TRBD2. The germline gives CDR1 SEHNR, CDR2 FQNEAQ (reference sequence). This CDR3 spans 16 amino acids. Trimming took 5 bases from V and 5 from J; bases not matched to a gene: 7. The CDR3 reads CASSPGTSGTVDTQYF. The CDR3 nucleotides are TGTGCCAGCAGCCCTGGGACTAGCGGGACGGTAGATACGCAGTATTTT.

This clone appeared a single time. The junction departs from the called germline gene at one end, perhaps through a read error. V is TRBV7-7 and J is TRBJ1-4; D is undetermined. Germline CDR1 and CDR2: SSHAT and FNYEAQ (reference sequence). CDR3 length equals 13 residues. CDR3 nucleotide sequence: TGTGCTAGCAGCCTAGAAAGGGAGTCGCAATTGTTTTTT. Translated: CASSLERESQLFF.

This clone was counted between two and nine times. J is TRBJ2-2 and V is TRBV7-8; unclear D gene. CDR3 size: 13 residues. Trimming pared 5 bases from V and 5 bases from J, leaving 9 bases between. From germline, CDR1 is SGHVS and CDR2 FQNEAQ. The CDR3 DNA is TGTGCCAGCAGCCCCCGTCAGACCGGGGAGCTGTTTTTT. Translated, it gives CASSPRQTGELFF.

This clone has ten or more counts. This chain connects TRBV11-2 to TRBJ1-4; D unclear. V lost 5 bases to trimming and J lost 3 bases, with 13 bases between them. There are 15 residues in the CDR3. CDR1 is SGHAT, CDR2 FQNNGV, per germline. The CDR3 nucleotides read TGTGCCAGCAGCAAACCAGGAGCGGCTAATGAAAAACTGTTTTTT. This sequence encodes CASSKPGAANEKLFF.

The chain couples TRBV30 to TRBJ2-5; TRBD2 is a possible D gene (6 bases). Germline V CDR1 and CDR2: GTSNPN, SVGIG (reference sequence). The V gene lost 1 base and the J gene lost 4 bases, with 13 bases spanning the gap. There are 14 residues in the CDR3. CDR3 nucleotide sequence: TGTGCCTGGAGTGGGACTAACATAGGAGAGACCCAGTACTTC. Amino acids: CAWSGTNIGETQYF.

Written as DNA, the CDR3 is TGCGCCAGCAGCTTGGAGATTAGCGGGGGTTTCGAGACCCAGTACTTC. This gives the protein CASSLEISGGFETQYF. V is TRBV5-1 and J is TRBJ2-5; 9 bases are a match to TRBD2. In germline, CDR1 is SGHRS, CDR2 YFSETQ. The CDR3 has 16 residues. With V trimmed by 0 bases and J by 5 bases, 8 bases remained unmatched.

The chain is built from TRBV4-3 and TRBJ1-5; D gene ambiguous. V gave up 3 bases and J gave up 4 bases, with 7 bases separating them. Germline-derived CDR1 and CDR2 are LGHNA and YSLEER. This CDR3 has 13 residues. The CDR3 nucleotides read TGCGCCAGCAGCCAGTCTATTAATCAGCCCCAGCATTTT. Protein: CASSQSINQPQHF.

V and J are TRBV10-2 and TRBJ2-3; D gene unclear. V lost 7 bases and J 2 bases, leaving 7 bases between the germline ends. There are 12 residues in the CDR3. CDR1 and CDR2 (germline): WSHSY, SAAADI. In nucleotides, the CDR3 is TGCGCCAGCACCGCGGACACAGATACGCAGTATTTT. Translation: CASTADTDTQYF.

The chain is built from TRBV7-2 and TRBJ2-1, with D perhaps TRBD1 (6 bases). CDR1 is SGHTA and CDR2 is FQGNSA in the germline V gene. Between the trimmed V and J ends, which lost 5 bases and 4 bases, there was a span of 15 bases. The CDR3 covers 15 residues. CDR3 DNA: TGTGCCAGCAGCAGACGGGACACAGGATACAATGAGCAGTTCTTC. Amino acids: CASSRRDTGYNEQFF. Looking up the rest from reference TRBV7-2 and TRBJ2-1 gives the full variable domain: GAGVSQSPSNKVTEKGKDVELRCDPISGHTALYWYRQSLGQGLEFLIYFQGNSAPDKSGLPSDRFSAERTGGSVSTLTIQRTQQEDSAVYLCASSRRDTGYNEQFFGPGTRLTVL.

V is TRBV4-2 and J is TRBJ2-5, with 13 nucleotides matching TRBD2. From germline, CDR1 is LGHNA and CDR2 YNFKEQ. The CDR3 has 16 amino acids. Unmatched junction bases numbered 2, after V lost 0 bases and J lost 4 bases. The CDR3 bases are TGTGCCAGCAGCCAAGAACTAGCGGGAGGGGTAGAGACCCAGTACTTC. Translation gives CASSQELAGGVETQYF.

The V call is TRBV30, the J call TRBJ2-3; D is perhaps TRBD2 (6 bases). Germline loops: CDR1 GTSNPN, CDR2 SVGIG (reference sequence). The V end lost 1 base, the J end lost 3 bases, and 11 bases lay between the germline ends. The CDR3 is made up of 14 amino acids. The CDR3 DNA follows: TGTGCCTGGAGTGAGGGGCTAGCGACAGATACGCAGTATTTT. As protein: CAWSEGLATDTQYF.

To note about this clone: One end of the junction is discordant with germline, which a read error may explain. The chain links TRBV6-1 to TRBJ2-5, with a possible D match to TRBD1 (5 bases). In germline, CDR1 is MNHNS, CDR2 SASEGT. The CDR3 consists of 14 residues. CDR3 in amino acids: CASCERGRGETQYF. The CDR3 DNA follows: TGTGCCAGCTGTGAAAGGGGCAGAGGCGAGACCCAGTACTTC.

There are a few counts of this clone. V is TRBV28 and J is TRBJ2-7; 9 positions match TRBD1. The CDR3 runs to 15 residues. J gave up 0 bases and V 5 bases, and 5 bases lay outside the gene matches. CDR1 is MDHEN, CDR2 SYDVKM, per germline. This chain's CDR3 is CASSPGTGFSYEQYF. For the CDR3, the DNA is TGTGCCAGCAGTCCCGGGACAGGGTTCTCCTACGAGCAGTACTTC.

Written as DNA, the CDR3 is TGTGCCAGCACTCGGGATAGCAATCAGCCCCAGCATTTT. Amino acids: CASTRDSNQPQHF. The chain couples TRBV6-6 to TRBJ1-5; D call uncertain. Germline V CDR1 and CDR2: MNHNY, SVGAGI (reference sequence). The CDR3 loop spans 13 amino acids. Trimming left V 7 bases short and J 0 bases short, with 7 bases between.

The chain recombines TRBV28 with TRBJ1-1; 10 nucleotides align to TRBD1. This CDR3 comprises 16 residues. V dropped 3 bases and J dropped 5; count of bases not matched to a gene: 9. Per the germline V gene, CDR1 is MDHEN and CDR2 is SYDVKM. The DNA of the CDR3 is TGTGCCAGCAGTTTGTCCCCCGGGACAGGGGATACTGAAGCTTTCTTT. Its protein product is CASSLSPGTGDTEAFF.

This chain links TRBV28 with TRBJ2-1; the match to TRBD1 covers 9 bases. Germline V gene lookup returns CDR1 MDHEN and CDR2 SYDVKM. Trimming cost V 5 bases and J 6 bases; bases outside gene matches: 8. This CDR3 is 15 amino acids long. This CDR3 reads CASSDTGGAGNEQFF. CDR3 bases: TGTGCCAGCAGTGATACAGGGGGCGCAGGCAATGAGCAGTTCTTC.

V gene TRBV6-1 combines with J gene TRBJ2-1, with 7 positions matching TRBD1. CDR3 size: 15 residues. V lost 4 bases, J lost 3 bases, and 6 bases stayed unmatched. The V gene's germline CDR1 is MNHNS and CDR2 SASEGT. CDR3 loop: CASSVGDRVYNEQFF. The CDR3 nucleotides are TGTGCCAGCAGTGTCGGAGACAGGGTCTACAATGAGCAGTTCTTC.

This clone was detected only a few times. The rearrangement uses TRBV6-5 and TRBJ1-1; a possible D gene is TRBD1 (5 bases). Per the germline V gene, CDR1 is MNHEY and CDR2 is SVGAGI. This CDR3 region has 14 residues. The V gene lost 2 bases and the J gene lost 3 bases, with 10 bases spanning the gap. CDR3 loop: CASSYRGSDTEAFF. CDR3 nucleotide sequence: TGTGCCAGCAGTTACAGGGGCAGCGACACTGAAGCTTTCTTT.